This TCR beta chain is from a study of shared clonotypes between healthy human individuals. General observations from the study: Sorted-subset sequencing, rarefaction showed, was incomplete despite large depth. Lower generation probabilities were found for non-shared clonotypes than for those shared by all four donors. The researchers took only blood, and tissue repertoires probably look different.

Concerning this clone itself: The target antigen is unknown.

Naive CD8 cells lacked CD45RO and underwent positive selection for CCR7, leaving out terminally differentiated effector memory CD45RA+ cells. Sorted-subset replicate PCR reactions were performed with about 210 ng DNA, corresponding to 25,000 to 35,000 T cell genomes. The table came from immunoSEQ multiplex PCR; TCRdb's copy has only in-frame clones and leaves some out. The table records more than 2 million clones, 85% to 95% of them present only once. In germline, CDR1 is SQVTM, CDR2 ANQGSEA. V lost 6 bases to trimming and J lost 6 bases, with 21 bases between them. The CDR3 length is 15 residues. The specimen was naive CD8+ T cells sorted from blood. The source is a man younger than 30 in good health. The gene calls are TRBV29-1 and TRBJ2-1, with D tentatively TRBD2 (6 bases). Here the CDR3 DNA reads TGCAGCGTCGTAACTAGCCTCGGAGCAATCAATGAGCAGTTCTTC. Amino acids: CSVVTSLGAINEQFF.